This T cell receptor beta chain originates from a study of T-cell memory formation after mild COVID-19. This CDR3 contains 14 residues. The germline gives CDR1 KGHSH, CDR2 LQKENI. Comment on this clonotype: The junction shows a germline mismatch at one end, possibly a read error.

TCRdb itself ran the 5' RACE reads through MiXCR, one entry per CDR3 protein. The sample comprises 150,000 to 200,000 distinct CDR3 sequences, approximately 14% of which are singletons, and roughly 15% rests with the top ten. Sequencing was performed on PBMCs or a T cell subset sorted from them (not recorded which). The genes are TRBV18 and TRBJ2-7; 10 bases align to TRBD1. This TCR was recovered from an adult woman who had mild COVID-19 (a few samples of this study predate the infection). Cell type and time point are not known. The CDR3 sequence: CDSSPGQGAYEQYF. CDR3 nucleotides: TGTGACAGCTCACCCGGACAGGGGGCCTACGAGCAGTACTTC.